These 13 T cell receptor beta chains came from one sample sequenced in a study of Graves' ophthalmopathy and Graves' hyperthyroidism. RNA served as the template for amplifying TCR beta CDR3 regions. The first-round RT-PCR employed HTBI primers together with the Qiagen OneStep RT-PCR kit. A multiplex PCR was then performed as the second round. MiXCR, run by TCRdb on the multiplex PCR reads, gives a single entry per CDR3 protein. The sample lists roughly 500,000 distinct CDR3 sequences; over 13% were seen once. Specimen: blood. These receptors were collected from a woman younger than 45 with Graves' ophthalmopathy.

Ten or more counts support this clonotype. The chain couples TRBV12-3 or TRBV12-4 to TRBJ2-7, with a tentative D call TRBD1 (7 bases). V gave up 3 bases and J gave up 2 bases, with 17 bases separating them. This CDR3 region has 16 residues. The CDR3 nucleotides are TGTGCCAGCAGTTTGCGCCAGGGGGGACTCCCCTACGAGCAGTACTTC. This translates into CASSLRQGGLPYEQYF.

This clonotype has a count of ten or more. This chain connects TRBV12-3 or TRBV12-4 to TRBJ2-4, with unresolved D. The V and J ends lost 7 bases and 8 bases respectively, with 15 bases between them. The CDR3 has 13 residues. CDR3 sequence: CASTQEYSDIQYF. DNA of the CDR3: TGTGCCAGCACTCAGGAGTACAGTGACATTCAGTACTTC.

Many counts were recorded for this clonotype. This rearrangement joins TRBV9 to TRBJ1-1; tentatively, D is TRBD1 (6 bases). Germline CDR1 SGDLS, CDR2 YYNGEE. The CDR3 runs 15 residues. V lost 0 bases and J 1 base, leaving 10 bases between the germline ends. CDR3 in DNA: TGTGCCAGCAGCGTAGGAGCAGGGGCGAACACTGAAGCTTTCTTT. Amino acid sequence: CASSVGAGANTEAFF.

The rearrangement links TRBV30 to TRBJ2-7; 7 nucleotides align to TRBD1. The J segment lost 2 bases and the V segment lost 4 bases, leaving 2 bases of the junction unmatched. CDR1 GTSNPN and CDR2 SVGIG come from the germline V gene (reference sequence). The length of the CDR3 is 12 residues. CDR3 protein: CAWKTGTYEQYF. As DNA, the CDR3 is TGTGCCTGGAAGACAGGGACCTACGAGCAGTACTTC.

The sample holds many counts of this clonotype. The chain combines TRBV27 with TRBJ1-1, with D uncertain. CDR3 length equals 13 residues. The germline V gene encodes CDR1 MNHEY and CDR2 SMNVEV (reference sequence). V lost 3 bases to trimming and J lost 5 bases, with 10 bases between them. CDR3 amino acids: CASSLRTETEAFF. DNA of the CDR3: TGTGCCAGCAGTTTGAGGACCGAAACTGAAGCTTTCTTT.

As concerns this clonotype: A much bigger clone sits one base away, suggesting this may be a read error. V usage is TRBV11-3 and J usage is TRBJ2-5, with a possible D match to TRBD1 (6 bases). This CDR3 has 16 amino acids. CDR1 SGHNT and CDR2 YENEEA come from the germline V gene. Trimming left V 3 bases short and J 0 bases short, with 14 bases between. Here the CDR3 DNA reads TGTGCCAGCAGCTTTTACCCACAGGGCCACCAAGAGACCCAGTACTTC. Amino acids: CASSFYPQGHQETQYF.

This clonotype was seen many times. In DNA, the CDR3 is TGTGCCAGCAGTTTAGAGGCCAGGGTTAGGACTGAAGCTTTCTTT. This sequence encodes CASSLEARVRTEAFF. The chain uses TRBV12-3 or TRBV12-4 and TRBJ1-1, with D tentatively TRBD1 (5 bases). V was clipped by 1 base and J by 5 bases, with 14 bases between them. The CDR3 contains 15 residues.

This clonotype was counted many times. This sequence joins TRBV25-1 and TRBJ1-1; a possible D gene is TRBD1 (5 bases). The CDR3 is made up of 14 amino acids. CDR1 is MGHDK and CDR2 is SYGVNS in the germline V gene. V lost 7 bases and J lost 11, with 23 bases in between. The CDR3 loop reads CASKLHGPRGEAFF. The CDR3 DNA is TGTGCCAGCAAACTCCACGGGCCCCGGGGCGAGGCTTTCTTT.

This clonotype was observed many times. V usage is TRBV20-1 and J usage is TRBJ2-7, with 9 bases matching TRBD2. The CDR3 contains 16 residues. Germline V gene data show CDR1 as DFQATT and CDR2 as SNEGSKA (reference sequence). With V trimmed by 2 bases and J by 4 bases, 12 bases remained unmatched. CDR3 sequence (DNA): TGCAGTGCTAGACCTGAGGAGTTTGCGGGAGGGTACGAGCAGTACTTC. Translated: CSARPEEFAGGYEQYF.

This clonotype was observed a few times. The chain recombines TRBV3-1 with TRBJ2-5; D is unclear. V was shortened by 0 bases and J by 3 bases, with 11 bases between the two germline ends. The CDR3 loop spans 15 amino acids. Per the germline V gene, CDR1 is LGHDT and CDR2 is YNNKEL (reference sequence). The chain's CDR3 is CASSQDLSPKETQYF. The CDR3 DNA follows: TGTGCCAGCAGCCAAGATTTGTCCCCCAAAGAGACCCAGTACTTC.

Only one count was recorded for this clonotype. V usage is TRBV9 and J usage is TRBJ2-2; D is possibly TRBD2 (6 bases). Trimming shortened V by 0 bases and J by 7 bases, and 10 bases separated the two germline ends. This CDR3 has 14 residues. The germline V gene has CDR1 SGDLS and CDR2 YYNGEE. CDR3 amino acids: CASSVAKGGGELFF. The DNA of the CDR3 is TGTGCCAGCAGCGTAGCTAAGGGAGGCGGGGAGCTGTTTTTT.

Comments on this clonotype: The conserved final phenylalanine or tryptophan is absent from the CDR3, which likely points to a read error. The chain is built from TRBV28 and TRBJ1-1; D might be TRBD1 (6 bases). Germline lookup yields CDR1 MDHEN and CDR2 SYDVKM. The V end was cut by 8 bases, the J end by 0 bases, with 16 bases between. The CDR3 runs 15 residues. CDR3 sequence: CASGRDISLNTEAFV. The CDR3 nucleotides are TGTGCCAGCGGGCGGGACATTTCCCTGAACACTGAAGCTTTCGTG.

This clonotype was found a few times. The chain combines TRBV3-1 with TRBJ2-3, with unresolved D. V was shortened by 2 bases and J by 3 bases, with 15 bases between the two germline ends. Looked up from germline, CDR1 is LGHDT and CDR2 is YNNKEL (reference sequence). This CDR3 spans 16 amino acids. CDR3: CASSQTPVGSTDTQYF. CDR3 nucleotide sequence: TGTGCCAGCAGCCAAACCCCCGTTGGAAGTACAGATACGCAGTATTTT.